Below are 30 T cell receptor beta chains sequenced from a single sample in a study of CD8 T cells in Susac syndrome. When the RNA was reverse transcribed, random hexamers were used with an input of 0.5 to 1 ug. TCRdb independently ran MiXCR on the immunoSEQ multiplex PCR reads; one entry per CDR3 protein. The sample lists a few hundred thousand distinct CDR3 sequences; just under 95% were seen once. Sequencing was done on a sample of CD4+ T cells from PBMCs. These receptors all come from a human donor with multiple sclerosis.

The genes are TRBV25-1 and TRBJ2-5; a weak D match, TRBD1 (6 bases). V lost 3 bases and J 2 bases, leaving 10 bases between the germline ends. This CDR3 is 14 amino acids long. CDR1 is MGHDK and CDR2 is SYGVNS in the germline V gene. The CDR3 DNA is TGTGCCAGCAGTGATGTTAGGGGGCAAGAGACCCAGTACTTC. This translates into CASSDVRGQETQYF.

This CDR3 is CASRTGGTYEQYF. In DNA, the CDR3 is TGTGCCAGCAGGACAGGGGGGACCTACGAGCAGTACTTC. The rearrangement uses TRBV25-1 and TRBJ2-7, with 9 bases matching TRBD1. In germline, CDR1 is MGHDK, CDR2 SYGVNS. The CDR3 covers 13 residues. The V and J ends lost 6 bases and 2 bases, in that order; junction bases with no gene match: 2.

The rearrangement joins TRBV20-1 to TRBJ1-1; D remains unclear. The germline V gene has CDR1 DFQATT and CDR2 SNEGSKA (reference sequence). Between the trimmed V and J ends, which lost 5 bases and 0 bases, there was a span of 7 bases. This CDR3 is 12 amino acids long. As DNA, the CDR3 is TGCAGTGCTTCTACTATGAACACTGAAGCTTTCTTT. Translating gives CSASTMNTEAFF.

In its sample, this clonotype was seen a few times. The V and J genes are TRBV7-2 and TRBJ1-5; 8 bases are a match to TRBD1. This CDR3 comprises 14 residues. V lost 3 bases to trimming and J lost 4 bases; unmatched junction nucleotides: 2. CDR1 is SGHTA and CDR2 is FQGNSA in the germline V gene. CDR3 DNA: TGTGCCAGCAGCTTTACAGGGGGAAATCAGCCCCAGCATTTT. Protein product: CASSFTGGNQPQHF.

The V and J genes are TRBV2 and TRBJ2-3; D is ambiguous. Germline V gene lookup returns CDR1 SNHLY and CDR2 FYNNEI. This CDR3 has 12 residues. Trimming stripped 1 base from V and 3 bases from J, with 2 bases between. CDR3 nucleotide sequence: TGTGCCAGCAGTGAAGAGACAGATACGCAGTATTTT. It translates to CASSEETDTQYF.

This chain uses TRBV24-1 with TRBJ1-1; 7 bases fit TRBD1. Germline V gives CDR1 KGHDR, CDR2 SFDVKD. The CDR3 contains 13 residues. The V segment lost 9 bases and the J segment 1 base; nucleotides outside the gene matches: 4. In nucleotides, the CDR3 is TGTGCCACCCCGGACAGGAAGAACACTGAAGCTTTCTTT. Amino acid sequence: CATPDRKNTEAFF.

CDR3 coding DNA: TGTGCCAGCAGCCTACACAGTGGTTCACCCCTCCACTTT. As protein: CASSLHSGSPLHF. The gene calls are TRBV7-2 and TRBJ1-6; D not resolved. Germline CDR1 and CDR2: SGHTA and FQGNSA. The ends were cut back, 5 bases at V and 9 bases at J, with 11 bases in the middle. The CDR3 is 13 amino acids. The complete variable domain, with remaining parts taken from reference TRBV7-2 and TRBJ1-6, reads GAGVSQSPSNKVTEKGKDVELRCDPISGHTALYWYRQSLGQGLEFLIYFQGNSAPDKSGLPSDRFSAERTGGSVSTLTIQRTQQEDSAVYLCASSLHSGSPLHFGNGTRLTVT.

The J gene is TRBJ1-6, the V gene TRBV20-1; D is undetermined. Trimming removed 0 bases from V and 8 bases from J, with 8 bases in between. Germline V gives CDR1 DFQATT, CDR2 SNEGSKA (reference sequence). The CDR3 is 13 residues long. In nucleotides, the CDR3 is TGCAGTGCTAGAGATGAGGTGGATTCACCCCTCCACTTT. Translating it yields CSARDEVDSPLHF.

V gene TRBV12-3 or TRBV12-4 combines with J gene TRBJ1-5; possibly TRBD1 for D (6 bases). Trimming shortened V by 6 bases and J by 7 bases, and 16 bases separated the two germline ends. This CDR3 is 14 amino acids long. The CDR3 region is CASSFNREEQPQHF. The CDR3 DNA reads TGTGCCAGCAGCTTTAACAGGGAGGAACAGCCCCAGCATTTT.

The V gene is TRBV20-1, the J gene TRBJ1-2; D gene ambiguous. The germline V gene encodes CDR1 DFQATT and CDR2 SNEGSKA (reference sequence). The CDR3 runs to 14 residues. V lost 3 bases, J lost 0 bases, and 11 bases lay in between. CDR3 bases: TGCAGTGCTAGGAGGCAGAACTCTAACTATGGCTACACCTTC. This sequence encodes CSARRQNSNYGYTF.

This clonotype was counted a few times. CDR3 bases: TGTGCCTGGAGTAAACAGGGTTCCGGGGAGCTGTTTTTT. Translating it yields CAWSKQGSGELFF. This chain connects TRBV30 to TRBJ2-2; possible D gene TRBD1, 6 bases. CDR1 GTSNPN and CDR2 SVGIG come from the germline V gene (reference sequence). The CDR3 runs to 13 residues. The V gene lost 2 bases and the J gene lost 6 bases, with 10 bases spanning the gap.

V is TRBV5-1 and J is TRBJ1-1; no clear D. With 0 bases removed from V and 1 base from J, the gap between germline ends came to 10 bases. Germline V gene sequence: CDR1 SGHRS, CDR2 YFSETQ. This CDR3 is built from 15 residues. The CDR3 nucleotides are TGCGCCAGCAGCTTGGTCCCCCACAAGAACACTGAAGCTTTCTTT. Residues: CASSLVPHKNTEAFF.

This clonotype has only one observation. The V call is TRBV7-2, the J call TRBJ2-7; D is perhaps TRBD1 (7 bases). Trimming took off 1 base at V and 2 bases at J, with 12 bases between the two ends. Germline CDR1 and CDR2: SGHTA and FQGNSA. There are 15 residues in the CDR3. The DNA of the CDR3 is TGTGCCAGCAGCTTAGTAGCAGGGGGGCCCTACGAGCAGTACGTC. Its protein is CASSLVAGGPYEQYV.

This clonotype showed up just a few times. CDR3 DNA sequence: TGTGCCAGCAGCTTGGGACGAGATACGCAGTATTTT. It specifies CASSLGRDTQYF. The J gene is TRBJ2-3, the V gene TRBV5-6; no firm D call. The CDR3 totals 12 residues. Trimming took off 0 bases at V and 5 bases at J, with 4 bases between the two ends. CDR1 is SGHDT, CDR2 YYEEEE, per germline.

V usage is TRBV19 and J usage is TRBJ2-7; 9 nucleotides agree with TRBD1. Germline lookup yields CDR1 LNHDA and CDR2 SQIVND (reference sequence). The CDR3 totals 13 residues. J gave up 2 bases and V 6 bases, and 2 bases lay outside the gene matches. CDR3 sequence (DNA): TGTGCCAGTAGAGGACAGGGGACCTACGAGCAGTACGTC. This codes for CASRGQGTYEQYV.

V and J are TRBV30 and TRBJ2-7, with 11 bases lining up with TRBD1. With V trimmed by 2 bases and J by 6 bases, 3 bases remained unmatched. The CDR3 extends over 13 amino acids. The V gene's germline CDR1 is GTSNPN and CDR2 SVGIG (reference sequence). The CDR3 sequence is CAWSRDRGAEQYF. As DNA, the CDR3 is TGTGCCTGGAGTCGGGACAGGGGGGCCGAGCAGTACTTC.

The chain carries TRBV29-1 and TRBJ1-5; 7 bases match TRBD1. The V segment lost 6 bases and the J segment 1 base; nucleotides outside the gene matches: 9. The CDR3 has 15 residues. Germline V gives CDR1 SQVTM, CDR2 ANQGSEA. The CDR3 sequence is CSVALTGRSNQPQHF. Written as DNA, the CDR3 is TGCAGCGTGGCACTGACAGGGCGGAGCAATCAGCCCCAGCATTTT.

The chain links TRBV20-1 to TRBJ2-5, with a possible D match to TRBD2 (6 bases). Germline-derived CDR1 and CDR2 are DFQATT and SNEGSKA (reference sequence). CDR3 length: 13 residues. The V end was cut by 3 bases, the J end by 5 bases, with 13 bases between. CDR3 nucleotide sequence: TGCAGTGCTAGGTCCCTAGGAGGGGAGACCCAGTACTTC. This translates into CSARSLGGETQYF.

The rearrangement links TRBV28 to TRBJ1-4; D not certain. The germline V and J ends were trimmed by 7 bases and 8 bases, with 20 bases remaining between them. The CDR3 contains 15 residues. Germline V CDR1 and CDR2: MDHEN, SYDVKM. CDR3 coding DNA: TGTGCCAGCAACCTGGCTTCGGGTGGCTCGGAAAAACTGTTTTTT. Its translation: CASNLASGGSEKLFF. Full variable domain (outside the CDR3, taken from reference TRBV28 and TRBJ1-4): DVKVTQSSRYLVKRTGEKVFLECVQDMDHENMFWYRQDPGLGLRLIYFSYDVKMKEKGDIPEGYSVSREKKERFSLILESASTNQTSMYLCASNLASGGSEKLFFGSGTQLSVL.

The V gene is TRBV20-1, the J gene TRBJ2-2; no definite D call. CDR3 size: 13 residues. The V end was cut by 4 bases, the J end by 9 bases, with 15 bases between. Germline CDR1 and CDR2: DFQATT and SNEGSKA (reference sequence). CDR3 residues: CSAIQELGRELFF. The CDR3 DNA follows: TGCAGTGCTATCCAAGAGTTGGGGAGGGAGCTGTTTTTT.

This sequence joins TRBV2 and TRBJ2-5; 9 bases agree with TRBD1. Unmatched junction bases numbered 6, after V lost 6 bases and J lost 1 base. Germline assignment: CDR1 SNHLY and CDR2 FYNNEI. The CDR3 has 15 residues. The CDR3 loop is CASRRDRASQETQYF. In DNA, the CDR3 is TGTGCCAGCAGGAGGGACAGGGCATCCCAAGAGACCCAGTACTTC.

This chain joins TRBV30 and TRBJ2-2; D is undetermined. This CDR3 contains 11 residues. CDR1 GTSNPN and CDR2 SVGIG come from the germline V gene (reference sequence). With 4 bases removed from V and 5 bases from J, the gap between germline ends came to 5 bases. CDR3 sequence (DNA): TGTGCCTGGACTCGTACCGGGGAGCTGTTTTTT. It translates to CAWTRTGELFF.

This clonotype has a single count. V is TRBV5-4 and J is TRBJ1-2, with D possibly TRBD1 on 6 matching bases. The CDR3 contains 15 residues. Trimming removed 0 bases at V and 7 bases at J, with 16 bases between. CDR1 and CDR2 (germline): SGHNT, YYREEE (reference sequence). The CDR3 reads CASSLGAAQGGGYTF. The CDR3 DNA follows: TGTGCCAGCAGCTTGGGAGCAGCACAGGGCGGTGGCTACACCTTC.

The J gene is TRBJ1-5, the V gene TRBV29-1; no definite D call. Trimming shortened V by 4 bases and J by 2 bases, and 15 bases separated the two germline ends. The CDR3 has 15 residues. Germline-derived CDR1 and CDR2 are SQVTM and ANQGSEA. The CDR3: CSVVLESTGNQPQHF. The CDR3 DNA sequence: TGCAGCGTTGTCCTCGAATCAACGGGCAATCAGCCCCAGCATTTT. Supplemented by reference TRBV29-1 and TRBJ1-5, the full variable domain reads SAVISQKPSRDICQRGTSLTIQCQVDSQVTMMFWYRQQPGQSLTLIATANQGSEATYESGFVIDKFPISRPNLTFSTLTVSNMSPEDSSIYLCSVVLESTGNQPQHFGDGTRLSIL.

CDR3 amino acids: CASSKGGNQPQHF. CDR3 in DNA: TGTGCCAGCAGTAAGGGGGGGAATCAGCCCCAGCATTTT. The chain employs TRBV25-1 and TRBJ1-5; D is possibly TRBD1 (6 bases). CDR3 length equals 13 residues. With 5 bases removed from V and 4 bases from J, the gap between germline ends came to 9 bases. Germline-derived CDR1 and CDR2 are MGHDK and SYGVNS.

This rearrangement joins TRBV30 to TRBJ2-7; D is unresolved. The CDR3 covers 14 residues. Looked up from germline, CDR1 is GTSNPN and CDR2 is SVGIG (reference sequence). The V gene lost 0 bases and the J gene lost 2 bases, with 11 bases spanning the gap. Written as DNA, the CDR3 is TGTGCCTGGAGTGTACGAGACGCAGCCTACGAGCAGTACTTC. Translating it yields CAWSVRDAAYEQYF.

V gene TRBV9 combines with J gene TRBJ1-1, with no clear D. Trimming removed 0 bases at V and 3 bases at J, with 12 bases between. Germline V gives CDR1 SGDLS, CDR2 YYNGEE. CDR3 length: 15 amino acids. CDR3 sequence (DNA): TGTGCCAGCAGCGTAGTAGCATCCGTGGACACTGAAGCTTTCTTT. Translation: CASSVVASVDTEAFF.

CDR3 sequence reads: CASSVASGGRETQYF. CDR3 DNA: TGTGCCAGCAGCGTAGCTAGCGGGGGTCGCGAGACCCAGTACTTC. The V and J genes are TRBV9 and TRBJ2-5; 10 bases agree with TRBD2. This CDR3 is built from 15 residues. Trimming removed 0 bases from V and 5 bases from J; junction bases left unmatched: 4. Germline V gives CDR1 SGDLS, CDR2 YYNGEE. Based on the CDR3 plus reference TRBV9 and TRBJ2-5, the full variable domain is DSGVTQTPKHLITATGQRVTLRCSPRSGDLSVYWYQQSLDQGLQFLIQYYNGEERAKGNILERFSAQQFPDLHSELNLSSLELGDSALYFCASSVASGGRETQYFGPGTRLLVL.

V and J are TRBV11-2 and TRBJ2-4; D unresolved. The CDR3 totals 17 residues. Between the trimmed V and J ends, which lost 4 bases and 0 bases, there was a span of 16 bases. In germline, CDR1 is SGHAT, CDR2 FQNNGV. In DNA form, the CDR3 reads TGTGCCAGCAGCTCCCTATCTACTGCACTAGCCAAAAACATTCAGTACTTC. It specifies CASSSLSTALAKNIQYF.

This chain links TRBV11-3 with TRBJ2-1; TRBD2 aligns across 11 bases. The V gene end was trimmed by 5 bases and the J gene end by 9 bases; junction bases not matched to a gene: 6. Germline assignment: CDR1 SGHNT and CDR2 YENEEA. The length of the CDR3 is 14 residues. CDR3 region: CASSRLAGFGEQFF. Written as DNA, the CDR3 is TGTGCCAGCAGCCGACTAGCGGGGTTCGGTGAGCAGTTCTTC.